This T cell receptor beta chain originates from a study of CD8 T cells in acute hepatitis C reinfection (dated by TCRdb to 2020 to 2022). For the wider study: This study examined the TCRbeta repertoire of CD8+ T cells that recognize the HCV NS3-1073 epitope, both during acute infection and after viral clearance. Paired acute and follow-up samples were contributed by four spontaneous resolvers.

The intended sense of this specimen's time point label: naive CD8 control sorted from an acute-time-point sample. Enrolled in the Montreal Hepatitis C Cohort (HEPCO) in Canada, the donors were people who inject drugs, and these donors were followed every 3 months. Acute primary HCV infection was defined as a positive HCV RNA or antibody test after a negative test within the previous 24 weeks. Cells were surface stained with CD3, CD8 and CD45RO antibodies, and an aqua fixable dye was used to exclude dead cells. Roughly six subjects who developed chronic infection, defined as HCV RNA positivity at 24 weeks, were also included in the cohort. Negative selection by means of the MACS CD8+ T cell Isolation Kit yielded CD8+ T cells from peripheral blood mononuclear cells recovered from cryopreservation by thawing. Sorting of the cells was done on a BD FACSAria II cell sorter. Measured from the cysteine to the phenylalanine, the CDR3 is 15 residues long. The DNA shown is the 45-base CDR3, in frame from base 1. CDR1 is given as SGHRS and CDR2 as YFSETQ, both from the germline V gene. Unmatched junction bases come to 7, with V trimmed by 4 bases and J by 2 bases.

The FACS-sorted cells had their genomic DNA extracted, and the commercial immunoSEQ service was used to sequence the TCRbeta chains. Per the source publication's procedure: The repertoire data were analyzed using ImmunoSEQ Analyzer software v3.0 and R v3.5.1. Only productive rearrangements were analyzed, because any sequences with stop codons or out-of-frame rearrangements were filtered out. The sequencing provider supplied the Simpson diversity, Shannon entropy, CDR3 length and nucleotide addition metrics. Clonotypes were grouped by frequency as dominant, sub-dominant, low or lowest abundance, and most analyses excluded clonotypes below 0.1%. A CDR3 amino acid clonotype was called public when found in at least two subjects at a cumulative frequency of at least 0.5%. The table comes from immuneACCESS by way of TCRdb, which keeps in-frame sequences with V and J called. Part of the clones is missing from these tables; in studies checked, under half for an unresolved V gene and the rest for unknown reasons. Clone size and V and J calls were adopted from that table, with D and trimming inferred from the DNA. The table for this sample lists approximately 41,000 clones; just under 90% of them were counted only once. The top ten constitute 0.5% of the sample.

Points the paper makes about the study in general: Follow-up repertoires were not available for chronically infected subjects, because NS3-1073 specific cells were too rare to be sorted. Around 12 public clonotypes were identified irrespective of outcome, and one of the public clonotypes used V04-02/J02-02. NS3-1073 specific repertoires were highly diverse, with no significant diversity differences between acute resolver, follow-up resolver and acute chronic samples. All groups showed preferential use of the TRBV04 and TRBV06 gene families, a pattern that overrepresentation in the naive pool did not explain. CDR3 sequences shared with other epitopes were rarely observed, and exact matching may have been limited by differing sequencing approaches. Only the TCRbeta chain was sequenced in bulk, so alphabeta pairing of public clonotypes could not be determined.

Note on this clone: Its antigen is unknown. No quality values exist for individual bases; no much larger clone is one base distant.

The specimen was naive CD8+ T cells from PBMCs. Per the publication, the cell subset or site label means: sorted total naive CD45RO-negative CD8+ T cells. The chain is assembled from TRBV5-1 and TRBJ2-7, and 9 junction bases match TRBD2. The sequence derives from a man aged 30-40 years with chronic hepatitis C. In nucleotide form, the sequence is TGCGCCAGCAGCCCAGCGGGCGGGGGGGCCTACGAGCAGTACTTC. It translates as CASSPAGGGAYEQYF.